Following are 20 T cell receptor beta chains from one sample sequenced in a study of blood T cell repertoires in COVID-19. Generated by immunoSEQ multiplex PCR, the TCRdb table keeps only in-frame clones and is missing some. Here the sample spans about 320,000 clones, 86% being singletons. Sequencing was done on a sample of peripheral blood. These receptors were taken from a woman aged 45-65 years with acute or convalescent COVID-19.

Comments on this clone: The junction shows a germline mismatch at one end, possibly a read error. The chain employs TRBV7-7 and TRBJ2-2; the match to TRBD2 covers 9 bases. Germline CDR1 SSHAT, CDR2 FNYEAQ (reference sequence). The CDR3 is 15 residues long. The CDR3 coding sequence is TGTGCTAGCAGCCGACTAGCGGCCGGGGCCGGGGAGCTGTTTTTT. It encodes CASSRLAAGAGELFF. The whole variable domain, filled in from reference TRBV7-7 and TRBJ2-2, reads GAGVSQSPRYKVTKRGQDVTLRCDPISSHATLYWYQQALGQGPEFLTYFNYEAQPDKSGLPSDRFSAERPEGSISTLTIQRTEQRDSAMYRCASSRLAAGAGELFFGEGSRLTVL.

A word on this clone: The same CDR3 is also encoded by other DNA sequences in this sample. The chain combines TRBV5-4 with TRBJ2-1; 7 nucleotides agree with TRBD2. The V gene end was trimmed by 0 bases and the J gene end by 2 bases; junction bases not matched to a gene: 2. The CDR3 extends over 15 amino acids. Germline lookup yields CDR1 SGHNT and CDR2 YYREEE (reference sequence). The DNA of the CDR3 is TGTGCCAGCAGCTTGGTCGCGGGGGCCTACAATGAGCAGTTCTTC. Protein sequence: CASSLVAGAYNEQFF.

The chain combines TRBV15 with TRBJ2-5, with a weak D call TRBD1 (6 bases). Deletions cut 1 base from V and 3 bases from J, with 12 bases between. CDR1 LNHNV and CDR2 YYDKDF come from the germline V gene (reference sequence). The CDR3 length is 15 residues. The CDR3 is CATSRVGTYEETQYF. The CDR3 bases are TGTGCCACCAGCAGAGTGGGGACATATGAAGAGACCCAGTACTTC.

The V and J genes are TRBV20-1 and TRBJ2-7, with D hard to call. This CDR3 has 17 residues. Germline CDR1 DFQATT, CDR2 SNEGSKA (reference sequence). Trimming removed 3 bases from V and 0 bases from J, with 21 bases in between. This chain's CDR3 is CSASPRPGSPYSYEQYF. CDR3 nucleotide sequence: TGCAGTGCTAGTCCCCGGCCAGGTTCTCCATACTCCTACGAGCAGTACTTC.

This clone was detected once. The chain links TRBV10-3 to TRBJ1-1; weak D call: TRBD1 (6 bases). The CDR3 sequence is 13 residues long. With 5 bases removed from V and 2 bases from J, the gap between germline ends came to 9 bases. The germline V gene has CDR1 ENHRY and CDR2 SYGVKD. The CDR3 DNA is TGTGCCATCAGTAAGACAGGAAACACTGAAGCTTTCTTT. It encodes CAISKTGNTEAFF.

The chain couples TRBV9 to TRBJ2-1; D uncertain. The CDR3 loop spans 15 amino acids. The V end lost 4 bases, the J end lost 0 bases, and 11 bases lay between the germline ends. Germline V gene sequence: CDR1 SGDLS, CDR2 YYNGEE. The CDR3 nucleotides read TGTGCCAGCAGCCCCCCCTGGAGCTCCTACAATGAGCAGTTCTTC. Amino acids: CASSPPWSSYNEQFF.

The chain is built from TRBV5-8 and TRBJ2-7, with TRBD2 identical over 13 bases. CDR1 is SGHTS and CDR2 is YDEGEE in the germline V gene. Unmatched junction bases numbered 16, after V lost 5 bases and J lost 2 bases. CDR3 length: 19 residues. The CDR3 DNA reads TGTGCCAGCAGACGGGACAGGACGACTAGCGGGAGGCCTACCTACGAGCAGTACTTC. Translated, it gives CASRRDRTTSGRPTYEQYF. Combining the CDR3 with reference TRBV5-8 and TRBJ2-7 gives the whole variable domain EAGVTQSPTHLIKTRGQQATLRCSPISGHTSVYWYQQALGLGLQFLLWYDEGEERNRGNFPPRFSGRQFPNYSSELNVNALELEDSALYLCASRRDRTTSGRPTYEQYFGPGTRLTVT.

The CDR3 region has the DNA TGTGCCTGGAGTACTTCCACCTACGACGAGCAGTACTTC. Its protein product is CAWSTSTYDEQYF. The rearrangement links TRBV30 to TRBJ2-7; D call uncertain. Germline V gene data show CDR1 as GTSNPN and CDR2 as SVGIG (reference sequence). CDR3 size: 13 residues. Trimming removed 2 bases at V and 5 bases at J, with 13 bases between. The full variable domain, its missing parts supplied by reference TRBV30 and TRBJ2-7, is SQTIHQWPATLVQPVGSPLSLECTVEGTSNPNLYWYRQAAGRGLQLLFYSVGIGQISSEVPQNLSASRPQDRQFILSSKKLLLSDSGFYLCAWSTSTYDEQYFGPGTRLTVT.

The chain couples TRBV28 to TRBJ1-2; no clear D gene. This CDR3 comprises 15 residues. Trimming took off 1 base at V and 3 bases at J, with 12 bases between the two ends. The germline V gene has CDR1 MDHEN and CDR2 SYDVKM. CDR3 loop: CASSLSGLGDYGYTF. CDR3 sequence (DNA): TGTGCCAGCAGTTTATCGGGCCTCGGGGACTATGGCTACACCTTC.

The DNA of the CDR3 is TGTGCCAGCTCACCTGAGGGCTACTATGGCTACACCTTC. It specifies CASSPEGYYGYTF. The chain uses TRBV18 and TRBJ1-2; D ambiguous. V was clipped by 3 bases and J by 3 bases, with 8 bases between them. CDR1 is KGHSH and CDR2 is LQKENI in the germline V gene. This CDR3 is 13 amino acids long.

The rearrangement joins TRBV18 to TRBJ1-1, with TRBD1 matching over 7 bases. The CDR3 loop spans 16 amino acids. The ends lost 3 bases at V and 6 bases at J; junction bases unmatched: 13. Germline lookup yields CDR1 KGHSH and CDR2 LQKENI. The CDR3 nucleotides read TGTGCCAGCTCACCGGGGCCGGGGCCTCAGGGGGCTGAAGCTTTCTTT. It encodes CASSPGPGPQGAEAFF.

The CDR3 DNA reads TGCGCCAGCAGCCAAGATCCACCGGGAGGGACAGCCACTCCATCTAACTATGGCTACACCTTC. This codes for CASSQDPPGGTATPSNYGYTF. The chain is built from TRBV4-1 and TRBJ1-2; 7 nucleotides line up with TRBD1. CDR1 and CDR2 from the germline V gene are MGHRA and YSYEKL. This CDR3 has 21 amino acids. V lost 0 bases and J lost 0; bases outside the gene matches: 19.

The rearrangement uses TRBV18 and TRBJ1-1; the D gene is possibly TRBD1 (5 bases). Germline CDR1 and CDR2: KGHSH and LQKENI. Between the trimmed V and J ends, which lost 4 bases and 6 bases, there was a span of 18 bases. The CDR3 extends over 15 amino acids. CDR3 coding DNA: TGTGCCAGCTCACTGGCGGGAGTCAGGGTCGCTGAAGCTTTCTTT. Translated: CASSLAGVRVAEAFF. The full variable domain, completed using reference TRBV18 and TRBJ1-1, is NAGVMQNPRHLVRRRGQEARLRCSPMKGHSHVYWYRQLPEEGLKFMVYLQKENIIDESGMPKERFSAEFPKEGPSILRIQQVVRGDSAAYFCASSLAGVRVAEAFFGQGTRLTVV.

The chain combines TRBV27 with TRBJ2-7; maybe TRBD1 (6 bases). The germline V gene has CDR1 MNHEY and CDR2 SMNVEV (reference sequence). The CDR3 extends over 15 amino acids. The ends were cut back, 3 bases at V and 0 bases at J, with 12 bases in the middle. The CDR3: CASSLTDRSSYEQYF. The CDR3 DNA is TGTGCCAGCAGTTTGACCGACAGGAGCTCCTACGAGCAGTACTTC.

The CDR3 is CASSLLFYNEQFF. In DNA form, the CDR3 reads TGTGCCAGCAGCTTGCTATTCTACAATGAGCAGTTCTTC. This chain links TRBV11-2 with TRBJ2-1; D ambiguous. V gave up 3 bases and J gave up 3 bases, with 6 bases separating them. The CDR3 has 13 residues. Germline CDR1 and CDR2: SGHAT and FQNNGV.

The chain employs TRBV9 and TRBJ1-4; D uncertain. CDR3 length equals 14 residues. Trimming left V 3 bases short and J 6 bases short, with 12 bases between. CDR1 is SGDLS and CDR2 is YYNGEE in the germline V gene. The CDR3 is CASSARAGDEKLFF. In DNA, the CDR3 is TGTGCCAGCAGCGCGCGGGCTGGGGATGAAAAACTGTTTTTT.

The chain combines TRBV28 with TRBJ2-1; 7 bases line up with TRBD2. This CDR3 has 15 residues. V dropped 6 bases and J dropped 0; count of bases not matched to a gene: 5. CDR1 and CDR2 (germline): MDHEN, SYDVKM. CDR3 bases: TGTGCCAGCAGCCGCGGGAGTGGCTCCTACAATGAGCAGTTCTTC. It encodes CASSRGSGSYNEQFF.

A note on this clone: Other DNA sequences in the same sample also yield this CDR3. The chain combines TRBV28 with TRBJ2-7; D is undetermined. Germline V gene lookup returns CDR1 MDHEN and CDR2 SYDVKM. V was shortened by 6 bases and J by 4 bases, with 4 bases between the two germline ends. CDR3 length equals 10 residues. CDR3 DNA: TGTGCCAGCAGGTCATACGAGCAGTACTTC. It is translated as CASRSYEQYF.

This sequence joins TRBV10-3 and TRBJ2-3, with 7 bases identical to TRBD2. CDR1 is ENHRY, CDR2 SYGVKD, per germline. V was pared by 4 bases and J by 0 bases, with 4 bases of the junction left unmatched. The CDR3 is made up of 15 amino acids. This CDR3 is CAISAASGSTDTQYF. The CDR3 DNA reads as TGTGCCATCAGTGCCGCTAGCGGTAGCACAGATACGCAGTATTTT.

This chain joins TRBV6-5 and TRBJ2-7; possible D gene TRBD2, 5 bases. This CDR3 is built from 15 residues. Trimming took off 5 bases at V and 0 bases at J, with 14 bases between the two ends. CDR1 and CDR2 (germline): MNHEY, SVGAGI. The CDR3 protein is CASSRREGGSYEQYF. The DNA for the CDR3 is TGTGCCAGCAGTAGACGGGAAGGAGGCTCCTACGAGCAGTACTTC.